These 27 T cell receptor beta chains were sequenced from one sample in a study of blood T cell repertoires in COVID-19. Sequencing used immunoSEQ multiplex PCR; TCRdb keeps in-frame clones, though not all of them. The data show 40,000 to 45,000 clones, about 90% seen once. The sample taken for sequencing was peripheral blood. The receptor source for this set is a human donor in a cohort sampled during active COVID-19.

The chain joins TRBV4-1 to TRBJ2-5; tentative D call: TRBD2 (6 bases). Germline assignment: CDR1 MGHRA and CDR2 YSYEKL. CDR3 length: 15 amino acids. V shed 4 bases and J shed 2 bases, with 14 bases lying between them. CDR3 sequence (DNA): TGCGCCAGCAGCCCCTCACCACTAGCTCAAGAGACCCAGTACTTC. Translation gives CASSPSPLAQETQYF.

CDR3 sequence (DNA): TGTGCCATCAGTGTTGGGCTAGCGGACTACAATGAGCAGTTCTTC. Amino acids: CAISVGLADYNEQFF. V usage is TRBV10-3 and J usage is TRBJ2-1, with TRBD2 matching 7 bases. The V gene end was trimmed by 4 bases and the J gene end by 3 bases; junction bases not matched to a gene: 6. CDR1 ENHRY and CDR2 SYGVKD come from the germline V gene. This CDR3 contains 15 residues.

This clone is a singleton in its sample. The J gene is TRBJ1-2, the V gene TRBV28; no clear D. The length of the CDR3 is 14 residues. Germline loops: CDR1 MDHEN, CDR2 SYDVKM. V was shortened by 2 bases and J by 7 bases, with 14 bases between the two germline ends. The DNA of the CDR3 is TGTGCCAGCAGTTTACCGGACGGGGTGGGTGGCTACACCTTC. This sequence encodes CASSLPDGVGGYTF.

CDR3 sequence: CASSYPGGRDLNSPLHF. The CDR3, as DNA: TGTGCCAGCAGTTACCCGGGAGGACGGGACCTTAATTCACCCCTCCACTTT. This chain connects TRBV6-2 or TRBV6-3 to TRBJ1-6, with a weak D call TRBD1 (5 bases). Germline V lookup: CDR1 MNHEY, CDR2 SVGEGT. With 2 bases removed from V and 6 bases from J, the gap between germline ends came to 17 bases. CDR3 length equals 17 residues.

V and J are TRBV6-6 and TRBJ2-1, with 12 bases matching TRBD2. The germline V gene encodes CDR1 MNHNY and CDR2 SVGAGI (reference sequence). The CDR3 is 16 amino acids. Trimming removed 0 bases from V and 9 bases from J; junction bases left unmatched: 6. The chain's CDR3 is CASSYSTSGSLGEQFF. The CDR3 nucleotides read TGTGCCAGCAGTTACTCGACTAGCGGGAGTCTTGGTGAGCAGTTCTTC.

The rearrangement uses TRBV12-5 and TRBJ1-2; TRBD1 aligns across 7 bases. CDR1 is LGHNT, CDR2 FRNRAP, per germline. The CDR3 extends over 13 amino acids. The trim removed 5 bases at V and 6 bases at J, leaving 6 bases unmatched. The CDR3 reads CASGNTGEDGYTF. The CDR3 DNA reads as TGTGCTAGTGGTAATACAGGGGAAGATGGCTACACCTTC.

The rearrangement uses TRBV5-5 and TRBJ1-1, with D tentatively TRBD1 (5 bases). Per germline, CDR1 SGHKS and CDR2 YYEKEE (reference sequence). CDR3 size: 15 residues. Trimming removed 0 bases at V and 1 base at J, with 10 bases between. For the CDR3, the DNA is TGTGCCAGCAGCTTGGATCGGCAGGGGAACACTGAAGCTTTCTTT. Amino acids: CASSLDRQGNTEAFF.

The chain has TRBV5-6 and TRBJ1-1; 9 bases map to TRBD1. J gave up 8 bases and V 4 bases, and 6 bases lay outside the gene matches. Germline CDR1 and CDR2: SGHDT and YYEEEE. The CDR3 has 13 amino acids. This CDR3 reads CASSPGQGREAFF. CDR3 coding DNA: TGTGCCAGCAGCCCGGGACAGGGAAGAGAAGCTTTCTTT.

The rearrangement links TRBV6-1 to TRBJ2-7, with a weak D call TRBD2 (6 bases). The CDR3 extends over 11 amino acids. The germline CDR1 and CDR2 sequences are MNHNS and SASEGT. V was shortened by 3 bases and J by 7 bases, with 7 bases between the two germline ends. CDR3 in DNA: TGTGCCAGCAGTGACGGGAGTGAGCAGTACTTC. This encodes CASSDGSEQYF.

The chain is built from TRBV4-1 and TRBJ2-7; the D gene is possibly TRBD2 (5 bases). Germline loops: CDR1 MGHRA, CDR2 YSYEKL. The CDR3 runs to 13 residues. V lost 2 bases to trimming and J lost 4 bases, with 9 bases between them. The CDR3 spells CASSQTREYEQYF. The CDR3 region has the DNA TGCGCCAGCAGCCAAACAAGGGAGTACGAGCAGTACTTC.

The chain uses TRBV18 and TRBJ1-4; maybe TRBD1 (5 bases). V was cut by 3 bases and J by 1 base, with 12 bases left in between. The CDR3 has 16 amino acids. Germline CDR1 KGHSH, CDR2 LQKENI. The DNA for the CDR3 is TGTGCCAGCTCACCCGTTGATCAGGGAACTAATGAAAAACTGTTTTTT. Amino acid sequence: CASSPVDQGTNEKLFF. Complete variable domain (other parts from reference TRBV18 and TRBJ1-4): NAGVMQNPRHLVRRRGQEARLRCSPMKGHSHVYWYRQLPEEGLKFMVYLQKENIIDESGMPKERFSAEFPKEGPSILRIQQVVRGDSAAYFCASSPVDQGTNEKLFFGSGTQLSVL.

The chain carries TRBV7-8 and TRBJ2-1; 11 bases fit TRBD2. From germline, CDR1 is SGHVS and CDR2 FQNEAQ. The length of the CDR3 is 15 residues. V shed 5 bases, J shed 9 bases, and the junction held 9 bases outside the gene matches. This CDR3 reads CASSTWELAGVEQFF. Here the CDR3 DNA reads TGTGCCAGCAGCACATGGGAACTAGCGGGAGTTGAGCAGTTCTTC.

The chain uses TRBV5-1 and TRBJ2-1; maybe TRBD1 (7 bases). V lost 2 bases to trimming and J lost 8 bases, with 11 bases between them. The CDR3 runs to 13 residues. Germline CDR1 and CDR2: SGHRS and YFSETQ. The chain's CDR3 is CASSLGGGDEQFF. In DNA form, the CDR3 reads TGCGCCAGCAGCTTAGGAGGGGGCGATGAGCAGTTCTTC.

The chain joins TRBV4-3 to TRBJ2-2; 10 nucleotides match TRBD2. V lost 3 bases to trimming and J lost 7 bases; unmatched junction nucleotides: 5. CDR3 size: 15 residues. The germline V gene encodes CDR1 LGHNA and CDR2 YSLEER. CDR3 DNA sequence: TGCGCCAGCAGCCAGTCTAGCGGGAGCGACGGGGAGCTGTTTTTT. The encoded protein is CASSQSSGSDGELFF.

This clone was counted between two and nine times. This sequence joins TRBV7-9 and TRBJ1-3; tentatively, D is TRBD1 (5 bases). V lost 2 bases, J lost 5 bases, and 10 bases lay in between. This CDR3 has 14 residues. Germline V gives CDR1 SEHNR, CDR2 FQNEAQ (reference sequence). CDR3 loop: CASSLLKGRNTIYF. In DNA, the CDR3 is TGTGCCAGCAGCTTACTGAAGGGGAGAAACACCATATATTTT.

DNA for the CDR3: TGCGCCAGCAGCCAAGCCAGCGGACAGTCCTATAATTCACCCCTCCACTTT. As protein: CASSQASGQSYNSPLHF. This rearrangement joins TRBV4-3 to TRBJ1-6; D may be TRBD1 (6 bases). V was clipped by 1 base and J by 1 base, with 11 bases between them. The CDR3 has 17 residues. Germline V lookup: CDR1 LGHNA, CDR2 YSLEER.

This rearrangement joins TRBV11-2 to TRBJ1-2, with TRBD1 as a possible D gene (5 bases). Per the germline V gene, CDR1 is SGHAT and CDR2 is FQNNGV. V lost 5 bases and J 0 bases, leaving 10 bases between the germline ends. This CDR3 contains 14 residues. DNA of the CDR3: TGTGCCAGCAGCCAGGGATTTACTAACTATGGCTACACCTTC. It is translated as CASSQGFTNYGYTF.

The rearrangement uses TRBV6-5 and TRBJ1-3; 7 bases are shared with TRBD1. This CDR3 region has 15 residues. Germline V gene sequence: CDR1 MNHEY, CDR2 SVGAGI. The J segment lost 9 bases and the V segment lost 4 bases, leaving 12 bases of the junction unmatched. The CDR3: CASSSRDRPSSTIYF. For the CDR3, the DNA is TGTGCCAGCAGTTCCCGGGACAGACCAAGTAGCACCATATATTTT.

V is TRBV4-1 and J is TRBJ1-3; a weak D match, TRBD1 (5 bases). The ends were cut back, 0 bases at V and 1 base at J, with 16 bases in the middle. Germline CDR1 reads MGHRA; CDR2 reads YSYEKL. CDR3 length equals 18 residues. CDR3 DNA: TGCGCCAGCAGCCAAGACGGGCTGGGGGGGAGGTCTGGAAACACCATATATTTT. This codes for CASSQDGLGGRSGNTIYF.

The chain links TRBV6-6 to TRBJ2-1; TRBD1 is a possible D gene (5 bases). CDR3 size: 15 residues. In germline, CDR1 is MNHNY, CDR2 SVGAGI (reference sequence). Trimming stripped 6 bases from V and 6 bases from J, with 18 bases between. This CDR3 reads CASSLPQPQGNEQFF. Written as DNA, the CDR3 is TGTGCCAGCAGCTTACCCCAGCCCCAGGGCAATGAGCAGTTCTTC.

The J gene is TRBJ1-1, the V gene TRBV27; TRBD1 agrees at 9 bases. CDR3 size: 14 residues. Trimming at V came to 4 bases and at J to 4 bases, leaving 4 bases not matched to a gene. The germline CDR1 and CDR2 sequences are MNHEY and SMNVEV (reference sequence). CDR3 protein: CASSSQGASTEAFF. CDR3 sequence (DNA): TGTGCCAGCAGTTCACAGGGGGCGAGCACTGAAGCTTTCTTT.

By sample share, this clone is medium-sized (0.01 to 0.1%). V and J are TRBV15 and TRBJ2-7, with no clear D. The V and J ends lost 1 base and 7 bases respectively, with 14 bases between them. This CDR3 comprises 14 residues. CDR1 and CDR2 from the germline V gene are LNHNV and YYDKDF (reference sequence). The CDR3 bases are TGTGCCACCAGCAGAGGAGGTGGTATCGGGGAGCAGTACTTC. It codes for CATSRGGGIGEQYF.

The CDR3 DNA follows: TGTGCCAGCAGCCGAATGGACAGGGGGTGGGTAGATACGCAGTATTTT. It translates to CASSRMDRGWVDTQYF. The chain is built from TRBV11-2 and TRBJ2-3, with TRBD1 matching 10 bases. The J segment lost 5 bases and the V segment lost 5 bases, leaving 10 bases of the junction unmatched. CDR1 is SGHAT, CDR2 FQNNGV, per germline. The CDR3 runs 16 residues.

This chain connects TRBV6-6 to TRBJ2-2, with 7 bases matching TRBD2. This CDR3 has 16 amino acids. Germline V CDR1 and CDR2: MNHNY, SVGAGI (reference sequence). V trimming: 3 bases; J trimming: 0 bases; junction bases outside the gene matches: 4. The CDR3 sequence is CASSYLAGANTGELFF. CDR3 bases: TGTGCCAGCAGTTATTTAGCGGGCGCGAACACCGGGGAGCTGTTTTTT.

This sequence joins TRBV5-1 and TRBJ2-2; weak D call: TRBD2 (6 bases). This CDR3 has 16 amino acids. V was trimmed by 3 bases and J by 6 bases, leaving 18 bases between them. The germline CDR1 and CDR2 sequences are SGHRS and YFSETQ. This chain's CDR3 is CASSSPLTSRSGELFF. The CDR3 nucleotides are TGCGCCAGCAGCTCCCCCCTGACTAGTAGGTCCGGGGAGCTGTTTTTT.

This clone showed up just once. The chain combines TRBV28 with TRBJ1-4; 9 nucleotides match TRBD1. Germline V gene lookup returns CDR1 MDHEN and CDR2 SYDVKM. V gave up 6 bases and J gave up 2 bases; unmatched junction bases: 10. CDR3 length equals 17 residues. CDR3 nucleotide sequence: TGTGCCAGCAGCCTGATAACAGGGGGCAAGACTAATGAAAAACTGTTTTTT. This encodes CASSLITGGKTNEKLFF.

In this sample, this clone turned up once. The gene calls are TRBV7-6 and TRBJ2-3, with 7 bases aligning to TRBD2. The CDR3 runs 14 residues. Germline-derived CDR1 and CDR2 are SGHVS and FNYEAQ. V was clipped by 5 bases and J by 4 bases; unmatched bases: 6. The CDR3 nucleotides are TGTGCCAGCAGCCGGGGACTACCTCCAGATACGCAGTATTTT. Translated: CASSRGLPPDTQYF. Full variable domain (missing parts from reference TRBV7-6 and TRBJ2-3): GAGVSQSPRYKVTKRGQDVALRCDPISGHVSLYWYRQALGQGPEFLTYFNYEAQQDKSGLPNDRFSAERPEGSISTLTIQRTEQRDSAMYRCASSRGLPPDTQYFGPGTRLTVL.